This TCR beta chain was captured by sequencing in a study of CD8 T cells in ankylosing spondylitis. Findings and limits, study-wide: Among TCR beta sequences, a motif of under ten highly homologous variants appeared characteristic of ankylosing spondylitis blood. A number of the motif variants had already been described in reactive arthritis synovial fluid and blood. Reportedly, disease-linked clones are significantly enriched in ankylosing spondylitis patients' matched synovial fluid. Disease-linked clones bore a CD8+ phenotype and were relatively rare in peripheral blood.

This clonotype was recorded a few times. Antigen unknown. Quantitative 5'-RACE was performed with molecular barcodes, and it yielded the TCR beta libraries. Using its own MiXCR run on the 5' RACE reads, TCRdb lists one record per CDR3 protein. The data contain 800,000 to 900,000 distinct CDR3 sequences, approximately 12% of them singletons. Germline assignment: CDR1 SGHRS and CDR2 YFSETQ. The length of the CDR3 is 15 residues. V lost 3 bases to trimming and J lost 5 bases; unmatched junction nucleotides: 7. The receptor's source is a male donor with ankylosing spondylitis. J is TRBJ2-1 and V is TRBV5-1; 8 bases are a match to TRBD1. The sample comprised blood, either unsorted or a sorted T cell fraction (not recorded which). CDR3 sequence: CASSSQGAGHNEQFF. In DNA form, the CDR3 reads TGCGCCAGCAGCTCCCAGGGGGCGGGGCACAATGAGCAGTTCTTC.